The text below deals with one T cell receptor (beta chain). Its cognate antigen is unknown. The data originate from a study of siplizumab effects on memory and regulatory T cells. General study points: Apparently key alloresponse contributors, naive T cells also seemed more diverse than memory cells.

Deletions cut 3 bases from V and 3 bases from J, with 12 bases between. The CDR3 spans 15 residues. Germline CDR1 is KGHSH and CDR2 is LQKENI. TCRdb's copy holds only in-frame clones and misses some; the assay was immunoSEQ multiplex PCR. The top ten clones hold around 0.7% of a sample with 90,000 to 120,000 clones, about 92% of them seen once. The source is a human donor in good health. The material sequenced was Tregs sorted from blood. The rearrangement joins TRBV18 to TRBJ2-1, with D possibly TRBD2 on 5 matching bases. CDR3 sequence reads: CASSPSEALYNEQFF. CDR3 nucleotide sequence: TGTGCCAGCTCACCTTCGGAGGCCCTCTACAATGAGCAGTTCTTC.